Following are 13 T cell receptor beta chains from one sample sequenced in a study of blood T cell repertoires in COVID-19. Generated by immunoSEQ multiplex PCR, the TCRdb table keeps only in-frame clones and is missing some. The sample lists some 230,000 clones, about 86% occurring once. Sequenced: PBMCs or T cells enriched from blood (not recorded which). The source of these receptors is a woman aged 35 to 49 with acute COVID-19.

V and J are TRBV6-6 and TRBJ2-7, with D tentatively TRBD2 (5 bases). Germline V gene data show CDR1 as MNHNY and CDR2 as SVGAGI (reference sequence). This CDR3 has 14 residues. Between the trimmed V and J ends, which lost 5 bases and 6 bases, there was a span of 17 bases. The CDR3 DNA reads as TGTGCCAGCAGTCTCCCGGGGAGTAGTCGCGAGCAGTACTTC. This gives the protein CASSLPGSSREQYF.

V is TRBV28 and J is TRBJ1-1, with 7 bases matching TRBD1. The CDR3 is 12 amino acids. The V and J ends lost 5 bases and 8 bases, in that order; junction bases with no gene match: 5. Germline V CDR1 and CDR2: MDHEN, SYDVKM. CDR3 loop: CASSQRGREAFF. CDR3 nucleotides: TGTGCCAGCAGTCAAAGGGGGCGGGAAGCTTTCTTT.

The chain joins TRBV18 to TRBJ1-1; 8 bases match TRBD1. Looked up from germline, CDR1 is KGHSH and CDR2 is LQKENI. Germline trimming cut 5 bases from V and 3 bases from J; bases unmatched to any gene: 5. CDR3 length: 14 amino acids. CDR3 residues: CASSIRQGYTEAFF. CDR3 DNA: TGTGCCAGCTCAATTCGACAGGGGTACACTGAAGCTTTCTTT.

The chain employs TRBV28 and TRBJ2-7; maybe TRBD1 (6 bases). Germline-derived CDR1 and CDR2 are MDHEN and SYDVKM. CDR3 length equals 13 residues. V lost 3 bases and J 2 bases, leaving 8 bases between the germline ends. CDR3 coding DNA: TGTGCCAGCAGTTTGAAGGGGGCCTACGAGCAGTACTTC. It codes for CASSLKGAYEQYF.

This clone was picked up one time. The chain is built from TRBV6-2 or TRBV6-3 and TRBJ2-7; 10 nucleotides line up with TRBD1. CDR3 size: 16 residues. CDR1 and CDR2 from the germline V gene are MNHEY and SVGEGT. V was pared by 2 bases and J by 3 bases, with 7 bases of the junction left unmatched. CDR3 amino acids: CASSYRLGTGDYEQYF. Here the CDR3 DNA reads TGTGCCAGCAGTTACCGGCTTGGGACAGGGGACTACGAGCAGTACTTC.

CDR3 sequence: CASSLTSGTSYNEQFF. The CDR3 DNA is TGTGCCAGCAGCTTGACTAGCGGTACCTCCTACAATGAGCAGTTCTTC. The chain joins TRBV7-2 to TRBJ2-1, with 9 nucleotides matching TRBD2. This CDR3 spans 16 amino acids. The germline CDR1 and CDR2 sequences are SGHTA and FQGNSA. Germline trimming cut 3 bases from V and 0 bases from J; bases unmatched to any gene: 3.

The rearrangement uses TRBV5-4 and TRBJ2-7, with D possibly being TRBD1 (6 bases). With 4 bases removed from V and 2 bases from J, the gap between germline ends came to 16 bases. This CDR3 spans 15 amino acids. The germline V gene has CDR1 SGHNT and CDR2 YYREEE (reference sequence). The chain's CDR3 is CASSTATGVPYEQYF. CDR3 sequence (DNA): TGTGCCAGCAGCACAGCGACAGGAGTACCCTACGAGCAGTACTTC. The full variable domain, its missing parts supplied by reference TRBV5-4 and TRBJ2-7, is ETGVTQSPTHLIKTRGQQVTLRCSSQSGHNTVSWYQQALGQGPQFIFQYYREEENGRGNFPPRFSGLQFPNYSSELNVNALELDDSALYLCASSTATGVPYEQYFGPGTRLTVT.

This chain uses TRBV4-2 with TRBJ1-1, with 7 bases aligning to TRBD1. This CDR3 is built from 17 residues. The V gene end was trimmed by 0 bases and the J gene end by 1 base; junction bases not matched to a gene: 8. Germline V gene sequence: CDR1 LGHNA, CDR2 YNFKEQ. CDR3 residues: CASSQDPGTVGNTEAFF. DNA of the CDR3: TGTGCCAGCAGCCAAGATCCTGGGACAGTGGGGAACACTGAAGCTTTCTTT.

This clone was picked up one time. The CDR3 DNA reads as TGCAGCGTGACTACCCAGGGGGCGGGCGAGCAGTACTTC. Translation gives CSVTTQGAGEQYF. The rearrangement joins TRBV29-1 to TRBJ2-7; 8 nucleotides align to TRBD1. This CDR3 is built from 13 residues. CDR1 SQVTM and CDR2 ANQGSEA come from the germline V gene. Trimming took 6 bases from V and 6 from J; bases not matched to a gene: 10.

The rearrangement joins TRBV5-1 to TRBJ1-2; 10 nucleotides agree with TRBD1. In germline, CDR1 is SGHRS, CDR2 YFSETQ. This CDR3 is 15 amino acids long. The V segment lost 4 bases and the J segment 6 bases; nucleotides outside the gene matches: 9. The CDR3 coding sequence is TGCGCCAGCAGCCAGGGGACAGGGGACGTAGATGGCTACACCTTC. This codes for CASSQGTGDVDGYTF.

CDR3 sequence (DNA): TGTGCCAGCAGCCAGGATCGGACGGGGATCTATGGCTACACCTTC. Translated: CASSQDRTGIYGYTF. The chain is built from TRBV14 and TRBJ1-2; D is unclear. From germline, CDR1 is SGHDN and CDR2 FVKESK. CDR3 size: 15 residues. V gave up 3 bases and J gave up 4 bases, with 15 bases separating them.

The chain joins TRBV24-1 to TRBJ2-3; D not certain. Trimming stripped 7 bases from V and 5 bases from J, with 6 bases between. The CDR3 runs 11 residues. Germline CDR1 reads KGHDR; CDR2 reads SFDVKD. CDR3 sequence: CATRSGDTQYF. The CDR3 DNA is TGTGCCACCAGGAGTGGAGATACGCAGTATTTT.

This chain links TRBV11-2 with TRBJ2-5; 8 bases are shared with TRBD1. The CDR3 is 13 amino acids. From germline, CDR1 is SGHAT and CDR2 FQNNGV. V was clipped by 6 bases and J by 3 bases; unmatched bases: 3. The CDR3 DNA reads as TGTGCCAGCAGAAGGACAGGGAAAGAGACCCAGTACTTC. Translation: CASRRTGKETQYF.